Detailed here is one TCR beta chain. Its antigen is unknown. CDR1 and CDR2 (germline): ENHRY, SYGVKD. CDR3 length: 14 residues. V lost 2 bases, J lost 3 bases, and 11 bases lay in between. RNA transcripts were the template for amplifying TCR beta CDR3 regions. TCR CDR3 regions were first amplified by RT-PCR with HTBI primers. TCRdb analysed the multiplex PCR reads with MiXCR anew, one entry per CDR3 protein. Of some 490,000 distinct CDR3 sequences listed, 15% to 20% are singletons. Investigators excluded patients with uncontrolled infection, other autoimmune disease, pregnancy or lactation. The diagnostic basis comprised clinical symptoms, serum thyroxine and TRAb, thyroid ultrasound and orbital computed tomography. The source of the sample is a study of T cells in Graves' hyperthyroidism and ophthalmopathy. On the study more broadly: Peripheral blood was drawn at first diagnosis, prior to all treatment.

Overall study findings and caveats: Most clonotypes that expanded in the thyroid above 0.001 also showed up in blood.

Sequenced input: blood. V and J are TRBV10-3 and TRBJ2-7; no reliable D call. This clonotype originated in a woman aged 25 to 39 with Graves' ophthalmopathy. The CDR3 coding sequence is TGTGCCATCAGTGAGCTGTCCACGGGCTACGAGCAGTACTTC. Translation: CAISELSTGYEQYF.